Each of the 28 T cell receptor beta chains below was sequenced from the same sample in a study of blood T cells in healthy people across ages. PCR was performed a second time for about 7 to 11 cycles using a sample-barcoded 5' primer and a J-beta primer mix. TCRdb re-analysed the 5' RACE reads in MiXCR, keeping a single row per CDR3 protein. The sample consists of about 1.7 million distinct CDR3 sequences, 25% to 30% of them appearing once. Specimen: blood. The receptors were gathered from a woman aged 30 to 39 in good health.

The CDR3 protein is CASRISGGTEKLFF. The CDR3 region has the DNA TGTGCCAGCAGAATATCAGGGGGGACTGAAAAACTGTTTTTT. This chain uses TRBV5-6 with TRBJ1-4; 7 nucleotides line up with TRBD1. Germline CDR1 reads SGHDT; CDR2 reads YYEEEE. V lost 5 bases and J lost 7; bases outside the gene matches: 8. CDR3 length equals 14 residues.

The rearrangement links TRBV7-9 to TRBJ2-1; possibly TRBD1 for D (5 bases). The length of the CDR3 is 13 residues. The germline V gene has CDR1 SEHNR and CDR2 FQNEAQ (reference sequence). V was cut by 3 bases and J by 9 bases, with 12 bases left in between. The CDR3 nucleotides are TGTGCCAGCAGCTTTCTTACTGGGGCTGAGCAGTTCTTC. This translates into CASSFLTGAEQFF.

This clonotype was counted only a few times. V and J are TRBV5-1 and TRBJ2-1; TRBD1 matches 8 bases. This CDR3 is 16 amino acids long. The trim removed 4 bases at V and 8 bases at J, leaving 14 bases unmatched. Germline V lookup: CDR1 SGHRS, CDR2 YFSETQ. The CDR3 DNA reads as TGCGCCAGCAGCGCCGAAGGACAGGGAAGGGGGGATGAGCAGTTCTTC. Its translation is CASSAEGQGRGDEQFF.

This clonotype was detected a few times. CDR3 region: CAIARDRNYEQYF. CDR3 DNA sequence: TGTGCCATCGCACGGGACAGGAACTACGAGCAGTACTTC. The J gene is TRBJ2-7, the V gene TRBV10-3; 8 bases line up with TRBD1. The V and J ends lost 8 bases and 3 bases, in that order; junction bases with no gene match: 6. Germline V gives CDR1 ENHRY, CDR2 SYGVKD. CDR3 length: 13 residues.

Here the CDR3 reads CSAGGPSGFTYEQYF. The CDR3 DNA sequence: TGCAGTGCCGGGGGCCCTAGCGGGTTTACCTACGAGCAGTACTTC. The rearrangement joins TRBV20-1 to TRBJ2-7, with 8 bases that match TRBD2. V gave up 6 bases and J gave up 2 bases; unmatched junction bases: 12. Germline CDR1 is DFQATT and CDR2 is SNEGSKA (reference sequence). This CDR3 has 15 amino acids.

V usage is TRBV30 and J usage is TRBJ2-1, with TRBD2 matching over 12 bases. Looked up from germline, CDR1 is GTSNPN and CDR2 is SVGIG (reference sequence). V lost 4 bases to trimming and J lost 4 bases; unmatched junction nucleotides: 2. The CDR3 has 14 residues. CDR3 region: CAWTSGREYNEQFF. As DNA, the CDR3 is TGTGCCTGGACTAGCGGGAGGGAGTACAATGAGCAGTTCTTC. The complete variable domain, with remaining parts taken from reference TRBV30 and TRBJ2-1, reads SQTIHQWPATLVQPVGSPLSLECTVEGTSNPNLYWYRQAAGRGLQLLFYSVGIGQISSEVPQNLSASRPQDRQFILSSKKLLLSDSGFYLCAWTSGREYNEQFFGPGTRLTVL.

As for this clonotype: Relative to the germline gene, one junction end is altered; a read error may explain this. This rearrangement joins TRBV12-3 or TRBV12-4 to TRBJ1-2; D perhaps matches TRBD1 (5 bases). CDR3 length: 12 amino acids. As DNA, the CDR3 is TGTGCCAGCAGTTTCCCGGCAGGGAGAACTTTCTTC. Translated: CASSFPAGRTFF.

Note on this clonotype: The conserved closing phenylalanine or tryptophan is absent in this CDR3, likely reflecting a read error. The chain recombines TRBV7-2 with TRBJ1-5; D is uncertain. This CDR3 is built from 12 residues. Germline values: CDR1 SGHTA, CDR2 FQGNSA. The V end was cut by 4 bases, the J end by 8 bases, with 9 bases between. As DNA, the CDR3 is TGTGCCAGCAGCTCCGGCGGTGAGCCCCAGCATGTT. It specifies CASSSGGEPQHV.

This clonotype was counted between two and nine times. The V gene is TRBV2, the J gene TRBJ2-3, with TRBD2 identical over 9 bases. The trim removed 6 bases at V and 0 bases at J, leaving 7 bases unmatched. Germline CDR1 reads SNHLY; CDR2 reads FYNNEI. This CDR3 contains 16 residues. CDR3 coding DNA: TGTGCCAGCAGCCCCTTAGCGGGGGAGAGCACAGATACGCAGTATTTT. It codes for CASSPLAGESTDTQYF. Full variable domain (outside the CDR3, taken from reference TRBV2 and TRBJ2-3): EPEVTQTPSHQVTQMGQEVILRCVPISNHLYFYWYRQILGQKVEFLVSFYNNEISEKSEIFDDQFSVERPDGSNFTLKIRSTKLEDSAMYFCASSPLAGESTDTQYFGPGTRLTVL.

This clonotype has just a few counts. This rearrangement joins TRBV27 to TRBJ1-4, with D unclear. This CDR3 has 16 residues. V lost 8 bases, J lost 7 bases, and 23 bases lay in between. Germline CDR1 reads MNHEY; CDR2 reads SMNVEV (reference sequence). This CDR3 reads CASSGSIELPGEKLFF. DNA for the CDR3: TGTGCCAGCTCCGGGTCTATAGAACTCCCGGGTGAAAAACTGTTTTTT. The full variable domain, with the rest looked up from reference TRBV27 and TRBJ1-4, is EAQVTQNPRYLITVTGKKLTVTCSQNMNHEYMSWYRQDPGLGLRQIYYSMNVEVTDKGDVPEGYKVSRKEKRNFPLILESPSPNQTSLYFCASSGSIELPGEKLFFGSGTQLSVL.

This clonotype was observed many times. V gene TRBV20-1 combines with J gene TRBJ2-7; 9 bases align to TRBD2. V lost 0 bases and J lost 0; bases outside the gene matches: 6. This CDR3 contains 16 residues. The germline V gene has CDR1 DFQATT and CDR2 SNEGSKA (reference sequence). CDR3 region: CSARDQGSGGSYEQYF. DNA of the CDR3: TGCAGTGCTAGAGATCAAGGTAGCGGGGGCTCCTACGAGCAGTACTTC.

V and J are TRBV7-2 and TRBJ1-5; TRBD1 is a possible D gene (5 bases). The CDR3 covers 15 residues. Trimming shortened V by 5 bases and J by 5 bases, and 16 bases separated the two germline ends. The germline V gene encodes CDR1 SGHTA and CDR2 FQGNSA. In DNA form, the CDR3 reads TGTGCCAGCAGCCTGACTCCGAGGGGACATCAGCCCCAGCATTTT. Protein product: CASSLTPRGHQPQHF.

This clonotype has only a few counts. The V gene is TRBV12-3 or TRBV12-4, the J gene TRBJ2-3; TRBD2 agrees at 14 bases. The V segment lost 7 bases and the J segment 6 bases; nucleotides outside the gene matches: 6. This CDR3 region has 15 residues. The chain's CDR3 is CASTPGLAGADTQYF. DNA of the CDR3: TGTGCCAGCACCCCGGGACTAGCGGGAGCGGATACGCAGTATTTT.

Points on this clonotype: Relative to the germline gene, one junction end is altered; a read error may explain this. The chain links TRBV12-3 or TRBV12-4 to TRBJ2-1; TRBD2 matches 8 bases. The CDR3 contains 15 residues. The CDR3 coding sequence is TGTGCCAGCAGCTTATCGGGGGGGTCCTACGATGAGCAGTTCTTC. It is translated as CASSLSGGSYDEQFF.

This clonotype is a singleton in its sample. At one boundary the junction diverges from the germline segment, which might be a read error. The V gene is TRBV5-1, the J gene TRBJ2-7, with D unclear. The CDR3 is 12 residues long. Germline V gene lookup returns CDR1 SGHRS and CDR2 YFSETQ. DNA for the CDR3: TGCGCCAACAGCTTCGAACGGGACGAGCAGTACTTC. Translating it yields CANSFERDEQYF. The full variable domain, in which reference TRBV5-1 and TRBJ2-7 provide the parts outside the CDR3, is KAGVTQTPRYLIKTRGQQVTLSCSPISGHRSVSWYQQTPGQGLQFLFEYFSETQRNKGNFPGRFSGRQFSNSRSEMNVSTLELGDSALYLCANSFERDEQYFGPGTRLTVT.

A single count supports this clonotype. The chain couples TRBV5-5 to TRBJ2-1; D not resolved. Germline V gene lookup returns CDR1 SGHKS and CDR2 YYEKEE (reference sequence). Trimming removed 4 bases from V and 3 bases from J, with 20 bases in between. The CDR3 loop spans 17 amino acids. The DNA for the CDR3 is TGTGCCAGCAGCCGTCCGCGGCGGCAGGTTAACTACAATGAGCAGTTCTTC. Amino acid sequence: CASSRPRRQVNYNEQFF.

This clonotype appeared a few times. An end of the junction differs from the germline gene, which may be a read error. CDR3: CSARDYGPLHF. The CDR3 nucleotides are TGCAGTGCTCGAGACTACGGACCCCTCCACTTT. V gene TRBV20-1 combines with J gene TRBJ1-6; D unresolved. Germline V gene lookup returns CDR1 DFQATT and CDR2 SNEGSKA (reference sequence). CDR3 length: 11 amino acids.

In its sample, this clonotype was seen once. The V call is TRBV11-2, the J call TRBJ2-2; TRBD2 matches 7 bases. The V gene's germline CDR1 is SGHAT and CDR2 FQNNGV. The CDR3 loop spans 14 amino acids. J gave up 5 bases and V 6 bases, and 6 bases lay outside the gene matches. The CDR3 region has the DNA TGTGCCAGCAGGCCGGGACTACCAACCGGGGAGCTGTTTTTT. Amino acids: CASRPGLPTGELFF.

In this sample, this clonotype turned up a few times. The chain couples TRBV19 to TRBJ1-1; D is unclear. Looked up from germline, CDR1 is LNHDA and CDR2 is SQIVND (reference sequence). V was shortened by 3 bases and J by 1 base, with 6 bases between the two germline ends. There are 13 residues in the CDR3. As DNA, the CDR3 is TGTGCCAGTAGTATCTTGGAGAACACTGAAGCTTTCTTT. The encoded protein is CASSILENTEAFF.

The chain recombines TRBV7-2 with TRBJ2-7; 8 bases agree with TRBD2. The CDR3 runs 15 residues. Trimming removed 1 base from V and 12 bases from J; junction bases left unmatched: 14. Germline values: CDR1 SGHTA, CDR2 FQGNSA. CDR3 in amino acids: CASSLVVPSGSIWYF. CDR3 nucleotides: TGTGCCAGCAGCTTAGTAGTCCCCAGCGGGAGTATTTGGTACTTC. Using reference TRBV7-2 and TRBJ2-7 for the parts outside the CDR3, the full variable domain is GAGVSQSPSNKVTEKGKDVELRCDPISGHTALYWYRQSLGQGLEFLIYFQGNSAPDKSGLPSDRFSAERTGGSVSTLTIQRTQQEDSAVYLCASSLVVPSGSIWYFGPGTRLTVT.

The CDR3 loop is CASSWEVSDTQYF. CDR3 DNA: TGCGCCAGCAGCTGGGAAGTCAGTGATACGCAGTATTTT. V and J are TRBV5-1 and TRBJ2-3, with D uncertain. This CDR3 is built from 13 residues. V was trimmed by 3 bases and J by 6 bases, leaving 11 bases between them. Germline loops: CDR1 SGHRS, CDR2 YFSETQ.

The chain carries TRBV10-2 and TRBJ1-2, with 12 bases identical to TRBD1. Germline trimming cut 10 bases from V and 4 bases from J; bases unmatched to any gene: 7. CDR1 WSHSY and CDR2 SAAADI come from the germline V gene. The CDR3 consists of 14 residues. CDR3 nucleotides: TGCGCCACCACACCGGGACAGGGGGCCTATGGCTACACCTTC. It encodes CATTPGQGAYGYTF.

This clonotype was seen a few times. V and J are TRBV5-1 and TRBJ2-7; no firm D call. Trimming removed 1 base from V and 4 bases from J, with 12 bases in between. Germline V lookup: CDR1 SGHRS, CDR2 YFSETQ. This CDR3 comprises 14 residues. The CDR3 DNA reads TGCGCCAGCAGCTTGACGGGTCCTTTTTACGAGCAGTACTTC. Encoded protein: CASSLTGPFYEQYF.

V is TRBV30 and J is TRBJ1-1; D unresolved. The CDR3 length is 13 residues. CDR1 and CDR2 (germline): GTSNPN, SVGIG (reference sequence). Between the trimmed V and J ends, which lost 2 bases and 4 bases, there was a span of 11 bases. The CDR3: CAWSPSSGTEAFF. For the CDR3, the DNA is TGTGCCTGGAGTCCTTCTAGCGGCACTGAAGCTTTCTTT.

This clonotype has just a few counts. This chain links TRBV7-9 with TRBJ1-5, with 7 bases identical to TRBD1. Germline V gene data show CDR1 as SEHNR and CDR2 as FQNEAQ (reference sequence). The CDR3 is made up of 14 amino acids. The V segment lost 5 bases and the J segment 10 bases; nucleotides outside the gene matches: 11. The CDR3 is CASSPTDRVSPQHF. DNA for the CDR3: TGTGCCAGCAGCCCCACTGACAGGGTCTCACCCCAGCATTTT.

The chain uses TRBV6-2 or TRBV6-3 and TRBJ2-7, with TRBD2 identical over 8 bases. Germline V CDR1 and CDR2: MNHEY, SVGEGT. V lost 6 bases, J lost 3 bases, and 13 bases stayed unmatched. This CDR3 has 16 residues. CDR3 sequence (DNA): TGTGCCAGCAGCCACGGGGCGGGAGGCCCCTACTACGAGCAGTACTTC. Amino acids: CASSHGAGGPYYEQYF.

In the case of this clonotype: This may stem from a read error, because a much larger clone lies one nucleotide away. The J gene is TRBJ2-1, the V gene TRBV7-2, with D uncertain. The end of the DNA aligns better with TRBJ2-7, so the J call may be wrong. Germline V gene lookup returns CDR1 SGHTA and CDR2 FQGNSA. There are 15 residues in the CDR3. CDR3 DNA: TGTGCCAGCAGCTCAAATAGGAACACCTACAATGAGCAGTACTTC. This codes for CASSSNRNTYNEQYF.

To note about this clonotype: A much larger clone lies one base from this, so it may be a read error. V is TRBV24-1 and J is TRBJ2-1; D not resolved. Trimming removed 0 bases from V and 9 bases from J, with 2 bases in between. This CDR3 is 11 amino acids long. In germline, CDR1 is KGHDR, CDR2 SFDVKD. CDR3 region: CATSDLTEQFF. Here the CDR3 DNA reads TGTGCCACCAGTGATTTGACTGAGCAGTTCTTC.